The 15 T cell receptor beta chains listed next were all sequenced from one sample in a study of T cell changes during pregnancy in multiple sclerosis. This table comes from immunoSEQ multiplex PCR, and its TCRdb copy is limited to in-frame clones, with some not included. The sample lists some 48,000 clones, about 90% occurring once. The sample consisted of CD4+ T cells from peripheral blood mononuclear cells, taken after pregnancy. All receptors derive from a female donor in good health, enrolled as a control in a pregnancy study.

The gene calls are TRBV5-1 and TRBJ2-7, with D possibly matching TRBD2 (6 bases). The V and J ends lost 7 bases and 3 bases respectively, with 8 bases between them. The CDR3 has 11 residues. The V gene's germline CDR1 is SGHRS and CDR2 YFSETQ. The CDR3 here is CASQGGYEQYF. CDR3 sequence (DNA): TGCGCCAGCCAGGGAGGCTACGAGCAGTACTTC.

The V gene is TRBV5-4, the J gene TRBJ2-3; D is unclear. Trimming stripped 3 bases from V and 5 bases from J, with 16 bases between. The germline CDR1 and CDR2 sequences are SGHNT and YYREEE (reference sequence). The CDR3 loop spans 15 amino acids. CDR3 DNA sequence: TGTGCCAGCAGCTCTAAATCCCAGGCGATAGATACGCAGTATTTT. Its translation is CASSSKSQAIDTQYF.

CDR3 nucleotide sequence: TGTGCCAGCAGTCCCCGACAGTCCGGAGAGACCCAGTACTTC. Its translation is CASSPRQSGETQYF. This chain links TRBV6-1 with TRBJ2-5, with a possible D match to TRBD1 (5 bases). Trimming took off 5 bases at V and 4 bases at J, with 14 bases between the two ends. The V gene's germline CDR1 is MNHNS and CDR2 SASEGT. The CDR3 loop spans 14 amino acids.

V and J are TRBV10-3 and TRBJ1-5, with a possible D match to TRBD1 (6 bases). Looked up from germline, CDR1 is ENHRY and CDR2 is SYGVKD. This CDR3 has 15 residues. The germline V and J ends were trimmed by 2 bases and 9 bases, with 17 bases remaining between them. The CDR3 spells CAISEGLDSRWPQHF. The CDR3, as DNA: TGTGCCATCAGTGAGGGGTTGGACAGTCGTTGGCCCCAGCATTTT.

The chain links TRBV28 to TRBJ1-5; maybe TRBD1 (6 bases). Looked up from germline, CDR1 is MDHEN and CDR2 is SYDVKM. The CDR3 is 15 residues long. Trimming pared 2 bases from V and 6 bases from J, leaving 14 bases between. CDR3 sequence (DNA): TGTGCCAGCAGTTTACCAGGTTCAGGGGTTCAGCCCCAGCATTTT. This sequence encodes CASSLPGSGVQPQHF.

V and J are TRBV19 and TRBJ2-3; D remains ambiguous. The CDR3 contains 16 residues. The V end lost 3 bases, the J end lost 3 bases, and 16 bases lay between the germline ends. The germline V gene has CDR1 LNHDA and CDR2 SQIVND (reference sequence). The CDR3 region is CASSIESRALTDTQYF. CDR3 bases: TGTGCCAGTAGTATCGAGAGCCGAGCACTTACAGATACGCAGTATTTT.

The chain uses TRBV6-6 and TRBJ1-3; D gene unclear. CDR1 and CDR2 from the germline V gene are MNHNY and SVGAGI (reference sequence). CDR3 length: 14 residues. The V gene lost 2 bases and the J gene lost 4 bases, with 9 bases spanning the gap. The CDR3 nucleotides are TGTGCCAGCAGTTACGGGGAGCAGGGAAACACCATATATTTT. It yields the protein CASSYGEQGNTIYF.

The CDR3 loop is CASKGQGANQPQHF. In DNA, the CDR3 is TGTGCTAGTAAAGGACAGGGGGCAAATCAGCCCCAGCATTTT. This sequence joins TRBV12-5 and TRBJ1-5; 11 positions match TRBD1. Trimming at V came to 8 bases and at J to 4 bases, leaving 4 bases not matched to a gene. Germline V gene sequence: CDR1 LGHNT, CDR2 FRNRAP. This CDR3 has 14 residues.

This chain connects TRBV11-3 to TRBJ2-1, with 8 bases aligning to TRBD1. Trimming took 1 base from V and 9 from J; bases not matched to a gene: 11. CDR3 length equals 16 residues. Germline V gene data show CDR1 as SGHNT and CDR2 as YENEEA. This CDR3 reads CASSLGPQGGFIEQFF. The DNA for the CDR3 is TGTGCCAGCAGCTTAGGCCCACAGGGGGGATTTATTGAGCAGTTCTTC.

This chain links TRBV6-5 with TRBJ2-7; 10 positions agree with TRBD2. The CDR3 loop spans 15 amino acids. V was clipped by 0 bases and J by 6 bases; unmatched bases: 5. The germline V gene encodes CDR1 MNHEY and CDR2 SVGAGI. CDR3 in DNA: TGTGCCAGCAGTTACTCTCTAGCGGGAGCCTCCGAGCAGTACTTC. It yields the protein CASSYSLAGASEQYF.

The genes are TRBV5-6 and TRBJ2-5; D might be TRBD1 (6 bases). Germline V gene lookup returns CDR1 SGHDT and CDR2 YYEEEE. The CDR3 is made up of 14 amino acids. V lost 4 bases and J 2 bases, leaving 12 bases between the germline ends. DNA for the CDR3: TGTGCCAGCAGCCCCCTAGGGGGTCAAGAGACCCAGTACTTC. It codes for CASSPLGGQETQYF.

This clone was observed a single time. The rearrangement joins TRBV6-6 to TRBJ2-5; 9 bases fit TRBD2. The germline gives CDR1 MNHNY, CDR2 SVGAGI (reference sequence). The V segment lost 7 bases and the J segment 4 bases; nucleotides outside the gene matches: 13. This CDR3 has 16 amino acids. CDR3: CASTRRGGGAGETQYF. As DNA, the CDR3 is TGTGCCAGCACCCGTCGCGGCGGGGGGGCCGGAGAGACCCAGTACTTC.

This clone was recorded only once. CDR3 sequence (DNA): TGTGCCAGCAGCTTACAGGGGACCTCCTACGAGCAGTACTTC. Translation: CASSLQGTSYEQYF. This chain links TRBV7-9 with TRBJ2-7; D may be TRBD1 (6 bases). The CDR3 totals 14 residues. Germline V CDR1 and CDR2: SEHNR, FQNEAQ (reference sequence). V was trimmed by 2 bases and J by 0 bases, leaving 8 bases between them.

The chain has TRBV19 and TRBJ1-1, with D unclear. Germline values: CDR1 LNHDA, CDR2 SQIVND (reference sequence). The V end lost 3 bases, the J end lost 6 bases, and 14 bases lay between the germline ends. CDR3 length equals 14 residues. CDR3 sequence reads: CASSIRQALPEAFF. In nucleotides, the CDR3 is TGTGCCAGTAGTATCAGGCAGGCTTTGCCTGAAGCTTTCTTT. The variable domain in full, completed from reference TRBV19 and TRBJ1-1, reads DGGITQSPKYLFRKEGQNVTLSCEQNLNHDAMYWYRQDPGQGLRLIYYSQIVNDFQKGDIAEGYSVSREKKESFPLTVTSAQKNPTAFYLCASSIRQALPEAFFGQGTRLTVV.

CDR3 coding DNA: TGTGCCAGCAGTTTCCCGAGGACTAGCGGAGACTACAATGAGCAGTTCTTC. Translation: CASSFPRTSGDYNEQFF. This rearrangement joins TRBV28 to TRBJ2-1, with TRBD2 matching over 10 bases. This CDR3 comprises 17 residues. V shed 3 bases, J shed 3 bases, and the junction held 8 bases outside the gene matches. The germline CDR1 and CDR2 sequences are MDHEN and SYDVKM.